Each of the 13 T cell receptor beta chains below was sequenced from the same sample in a study of immune evolution from preneoplasia to lung adenocarcinoma listed by TCRdb under 2021. The library was produced with the immunoSEQ multiplex PCR assay. TCRdb provides this immuneACCESS table in a form limited to in-frame rearrangements. Some clones are lacking; in checked studies, under half of them reflect an unresolved V gene, and why the rest are absent is not known. The sample has 10,000 or so clones on record, 82% of them singletons. Roughly 1.5% of the sample lies in the top ten. Sequenced sample: FFPE minimally invasive lung adenocarcinoma tissue. According to the study, the label for this sample's cell subset or site signals: micro-invasive lung adenocarcinoma (MIA). These receptors were collected from a person aged 65 to 79 with lung adenocarcinoma.

This chain links TRBV19 with TRBJ2-2; 7 bases fit TRBD2. V lost 8 bases to trimming and J lost 6 bases; unmatched junction nucleotides: 9. Per the germline V gene, CDR1 is LNHDA and CDR2 is SQIVND (reference sequence). The CDR3 sequence is 14 residues long. CDR3 DNA: TGTGCCAGTGGCCGGGGAGGGCTCGCCGGGGAGCTGTTTTTT. Encoded protein: CASGRGGLAGELFF.

This chain connects TRBV10-3 to TRBJ2-1, with 11 bases fitting TRBD2. CDR1 ENHRY and CDR2 SYGVKD come from the germline V gene. Trimming at V came to 6 bases and at J to 9 bases, leaving 13 bases not matched to a gene. CDR3 size: 16 residues. The CDR3 DNA follows: TGTGCCATCAGCCCCGGGACTAGCGGCCTGAGGGGTGAGCAGTTCTTC. This codes for CAISPGTSGLRGEQFF.

The V and J genes are TRBV6-1 and TRBJ2-3; 10 bases map to TRBD2. CDR1 and CDR2 (germline): MNHNS, SASEGT. This CDR3 contains 13 residues. The J segment lost 4 bases and the V segment lost 10 bases, leaving 5 bases of the junction unmatched. The CDR3 loop reads CAIEREGADTQYF. The DNA of the CDR3 is TGTGCCATTGAGCGGGAGGGGGCAGATACGCAGTATTTT.

The chain links TRBV5-1 to TRBJ1-4, with 7 bases lining up with TRBD1. With V trimmed by 0 bases and J by 8 bases, 7 bases remained unmatched. The length of the CDR3 is 15 residues. Germline V CDR1 and CDR2: SGHRS, YFSETQ. Here the CDR3 reads CASSLAAGGKEKLFF. The CDR3 nucleotides read TGCGCCAGCAGCTTGGCAGCAGGGGGGAAAGAAAAACTGTTTTTT.

V usage is TRBV2 and J usage is TRBJ1-1, with D perhaps matching TRBD1 (5 bases). V was clipped by 8 bases and J by 6 bases, with 13 bases between them. There are 12 residues in the CDR3. The germline V gene has CDR1 SNHLY and CDR2 FYNNEI. The CDR3 DNA sequence: TGTGCCAGCCACATAAGGGGCCCTGAAGCTTTCTTT. This sequence encodes CASHIRGPEAFF.

V usage is TRBV11-3 and J usage is TRBJ2-1; 10 bases line up with TRBD2. The ends lost 5 bases at V and 3 bases at J; junction bases unmatched: 7. This CDR3 region has 16 residues. The germline gives CDR1 SGHNT, CDR2 YENEEA. The CDR3 sequence is CASSPSRLAGYNEQFF. In DNA form, the CDR3 reads TGTGCCAGCAGCCCCTCCCGACTAGCGGGCTACAATGAGCAGTTCTTC.

This clone was counted between two and nine times. The chain couples TRBV27 to TRBJ1-5, with 7 bases lining up with TRBD1. The CDR3 is 14 amino acids. Germline V gene sequence: CDR1 MNHEY, CDR2 SMNVEV (reference sequence). The trim removed 2 bases at V and 6 bases at J, leaving 4 bases unmatched. The CDR3 coding sequence is TGTGCCAGCAGTTTAACGCAGGGGGGTCAGCCCCAGCATTTT. Encoded protein: CASSLTQGGQPQHF.

CDR3 amino acids: CASSFPAEGNQPQHF. The CDR3 nucleotides read TGTGCCAGCAGTTTTCCAGCTGAGGGCAATCAGCCCCAGCATTTT. The rearrangement uses TRBV28 and TRBJ1-5; D uncertain. CDR3 length: 15 amino acids. Germline V gene sequence: CDR1 MDHEN, CDR2 SYDVKM. Trimming took 3 bases from V and 2 from J, leaving 11 bases between them. Full variable domain (rest looked up from reference TRBV28 and TRBJ1-5): DVKVTQSSRYLVKRTGEKVFLECVQDMDHENMFWYRQDPGLGLRLIYFSYDVKMKEKGDIPEGYSVSREKKERFSLILESASTNQTSMYLCASSFPAEGNQPQHFGDGTRLSIL.

CDR3 nucleotides: TGTGCCAGCAGCGCGGGACTGGGGAACACCGGGGAGCTGTTTTTT. Its protein product is CASSAGLGNTGELFF. The chain carries TRBV7-9 and TRBJ2-2, with D possibly TRBD2 on 6 matching bases. Trimming left V 5 bases short and J 1 base short, with 11 bases between. From germline, CDR1 is SEHNR and CDR2 FQNEAQ (reference sequence). This CDR3 is 15 amino acids long.

V usage is TRBV5-4 and J usage is TRBJ2-5, with D perhaps given as TRBD1 or TRBD2 (5 bases each). Germline assignment: CDR1 SGHNT and CDR2 YYREEE (reference sequence). The CDR3 sequence is 16 residues long. Trimming shortened V by 5 bases and J by 9 bases, and 26 bases separated the two germline ends. The DNA of the CDR3 is TGTGCCAGCAGACGTGACTCGGGGCGTAATAGATGGGCCCAGTACTTC. It codes for CASRRDSGRNRWAQYF.

This clone has more than one count but fewer than ten. This rearrangement joins TRBV5-1 to TRBJ1-1, with a possible D match to TRBD1 (5 bases). Germline CDR1 SGHRS, CDR2 YFSETQ. V gave up 2 bases and J gave up 8 bases, with 16 bases separating them. The CDR3 contains 14 residues. The CDR3 bases are TGCGCCAGCAGCTTAAGTATGGGGCAGGGAGAAGCTTTCTTT. Residues: CASSLSMGQGEAFF.

This clone was detected once. The gene calls are TRBV5-1 and TRBJ2-2; the D is unclear. CDR1 and CDR2 (germline): SGHRS, YFSETQ. The CDR3 runs 14 residues. Between the trimmed V and J ends, which lost 0 bases and 4 bases, there was a span of 7 bases. CDR3 loop: CASSLAEVTGELFF. The CDR3 DNA reads as TGCGCCAGCAGCTTGGCAGAGGTCACCGGGGAGCTGTTTTTT.

J is TRBJ1-2 and V is TRBV29-1; D gene uncertain. Trimming took off 8 bases at V and 6 bases at J, with 13 bases between the two ends. Germline CDR1 SQVTM, CDR2 ANQGSEA. The CDR3 consists of 11 residues. The CDR3 coding sequence is TGCAGCATGGAACGGAGAGATGGCTACACCTTC. Translated: CSMERRDGYTF. Drawing the rest from reference TRBV29-1 and TRBJ1-2, the complete variable domain is SAVISQKPSRDICQRGTSLTIQCQVDSQVTMMFWYRQQPGQSLTLIATANQGSEATYESGFVIDKFPISRPNLTFSTLTVSNMSPEDSSIYLCSMERRDGYTFGSGTRLTVV.